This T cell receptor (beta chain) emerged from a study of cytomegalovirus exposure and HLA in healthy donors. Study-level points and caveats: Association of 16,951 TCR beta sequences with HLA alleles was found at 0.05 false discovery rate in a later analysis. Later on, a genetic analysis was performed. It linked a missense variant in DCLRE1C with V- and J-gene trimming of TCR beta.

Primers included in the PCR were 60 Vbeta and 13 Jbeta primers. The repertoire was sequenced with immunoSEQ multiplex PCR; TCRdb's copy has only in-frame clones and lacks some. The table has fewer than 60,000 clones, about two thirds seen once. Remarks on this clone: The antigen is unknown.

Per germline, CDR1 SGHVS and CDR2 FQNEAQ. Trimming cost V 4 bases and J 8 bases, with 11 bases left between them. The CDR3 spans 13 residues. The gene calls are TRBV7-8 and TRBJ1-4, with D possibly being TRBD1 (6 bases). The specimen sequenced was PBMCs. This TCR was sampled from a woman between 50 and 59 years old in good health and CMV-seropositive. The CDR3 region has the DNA TGTGCCAGCAGCTCTCATACAGGGGAAAAACTGTTTTTT. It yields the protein CASSSHTGEKLFF.